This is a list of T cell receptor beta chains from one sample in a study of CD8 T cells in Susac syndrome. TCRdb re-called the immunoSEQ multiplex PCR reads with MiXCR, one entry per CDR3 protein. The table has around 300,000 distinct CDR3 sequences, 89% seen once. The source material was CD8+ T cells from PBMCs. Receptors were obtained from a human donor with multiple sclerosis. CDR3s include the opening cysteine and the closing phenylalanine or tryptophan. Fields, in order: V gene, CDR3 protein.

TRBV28,CASSFPRTGAILSSYEQYF
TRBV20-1,CSARLRRSTYNEQFF
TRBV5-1,CASSLVQGRREQYF
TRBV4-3,CASSQGINTSGYTF
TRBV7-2,CASSSRSGTGDEKLFF
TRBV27,CASSLVGAGGVYNEQFF
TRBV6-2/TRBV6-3,CASRGRGNTQYF
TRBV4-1,CASSQDDGRGNTIYF
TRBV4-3,CASSQDEGGWDTEAFF
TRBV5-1,CASTKQGNEAFF
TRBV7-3,CASSPVPGTGGGETQYF
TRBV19,CASSTGQGGLGTQYF
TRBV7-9,CASSLETGAGYGYTF
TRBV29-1,CSVEEGTGDEKLFF
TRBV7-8,CASNLPRRFGGGGELETQYF
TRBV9,CASRASGTDTDTQYF
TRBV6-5,CASSYGLLGGLWNSPLHF
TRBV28,CASRDSFNYGYTF
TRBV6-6,CASSYSDSFSYEQYF
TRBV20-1,CSALDRTSNWYEQYF